This TCR beta chain appears in the sequencing data of a study of cytomegalovirus exposure and HLA in healthy donors. Overall study findings and caveats: Among the sequence variants, a highly shared cluster was likely an artifact of sequencing. Associated with HLA alleles at 0.05 false discovery rate in a later analysis were about 17,000 TCR beta sequences.

This CDR3 is built from 13 residues. The V gene's germline CDR1 is MNHEY and CDR2 SVGAGI. Deletions cut 5 bases from V and 6 bases from J, with 13 bases between. About this clone: Its antigen is not identified.

Vbeta (60) and Jbeta (13) primers were used in the PCR. TCRdb's table, derived via immunoSEQ multiplex PCR, lists solely in-frame clones and lacks some. The sample shows about 170,000 clones, approximately 79% of them seen only once. This sequence originates from a woman aged 45 to 65 in good health and CMV-seropositive. V gene TRBV6-5 combines with J gene TRBJ1-1, with a possible D match to TRBD1 (5 bases). What was sequenced was PBMCs. CDR3 amino acids: CASSTQGGAEAFF. CDR3 sequence (DNA): TGTGCCAGCAGTACGCAGGGAGGTGCTGAAGCTTTCTTT.